The clone carrying this T cell receptor beta chain was seen repeatedly, ten times or more. Its target is not known. In the authors' workflow: The authors used CDR3 differences across clinicopathological groups to build a distant-metastasis classifier for papillary thyroid cancer. TCRdb re-called the PCR reads through MiXCR. It is TCRdb's table, rather than the study itself, that gives the V and J calls and clone size. The profile covers 25,000 to 40,000 clones, with under 25% appearing a single time and about 20% taken by the ten largest. Prior to thyroid surgery, none of the patients had received any treatment. The data were obtained in a study of metastatic and nonmetastatic thyroid tumors. About the study: Across peripheral blood and tumor or nodule tissue samples taken from malignant and benign thyroid patients, the repertoires were compared with one another.

V was cut by 2 bases and J by 6 bases, with 12 bases left in between. Germline lookup yields CDR1 SGHTA and CDR2 FQGNSA. This CDR3 has 14 amino acids. Whole-study results and caveats: The reported finding was significantly higher TCR beta diversity in malignant thyroid tumors relative to benign nodules, in blood and tumor.

V and J are TRBV7-2 and TRBJ2-3, with D possibly being TRBD1 (6 bases). The TCR was taken from a female donor with papillary thyroid cancer or a benign thyroid nodule (not recorded which). Some clones in this sample may be carry-over from other donors' samples. The source material was blood. This CDR3 is CASSLTGMGDTQYF. Here the CDR3 DNA reads TGTGCCAGCAGCTTAACAGGGATGGGGGATACGCAGTATTTT.